The 11 T cell receptor beta chains below were found in one sample sequenced in a study. In TCRdb, the RT-PCR reads were re-called with MiXCR into one record per CDR3 protein. The sample holds more than 550,000 distinct CDR3 sequences, approximately 15% seen once. Sequencing was performed on memory CD4+ T cells from blood. These receptors all stem from a female donor in good health, serving as a healthy control.

In its sample, this clonotype was seen a few times. The rearrangement joins TRBV21-1 to TRBJ2-4; the table gives TRBD2 as D, unverified against the DNA. TRBV21-1 is a pseudogene locus. The CDR3 length is 18 residues. This CDR3 is CASSKRPFCGQQKNIQYF. The CDR3 DNA sequence: TGTGCCAGCAGCAAACGGCCCTTTTGTGGTCAGCAAAAAAACATTCAGTACTTC.

J is TRBJ2-3 and V is TRBV5-1; 9 bases map to TRBD2. The germline CDR1 and CDR2 sequences are SGHRS and YFSETQ. There are 16 residues in the CDR3. V lost 0 bases to trimming and J lost 2 bases; unmatched junction nucleotides: 4. DNA of the CDR3: TGCGCCAGCAGCTTGGGACTAGCGGAGTACACAGATACGCAGTATTTT. Translation: CASSLGLAEYTDTQYF.

This clonotype was observed a handful of times. The J gene is TRBJ1-1, the V gene TRBV20-1; no clear D gene. Looked up from germline, CDR1 is DFQATT and CDR2 is SNEGSKA (reference sequence). V was pared by 1 base and J by 5 bases, with 11 bases between. The CDR3 runs 13 residues. The CDR3 sequence is CSARVEAGTEAFF. The CDR3 nucleotides read TGCAGTGCTAGAGTTGAAGCGGGTACTGAAGCTTTCTTT.

This clonotype was seen a few times. This chain links TRBV6-2 or TRBV6-3 with TRBJ2-1; D perhaps matches TRBD2 (7 bases). The V gene's germline CDR1 is MNHEY and CDR2 SVGEGT. V was pared by 2 bases and J by 0 bases, with 23 bases between. The CDR3 covers 20 residues. CDR3 bases: TGTGCCAGCAGTTACCCATTTGGGGGGGGCGAGGGGAGCTCCTACAATGAGCAGTTCTTC. It translates to CASSYPFGGGEGSSYNEQFF.

This clonotype was seen a few times. The chain uses TRBV3-1 and TRBJ1-1, with no clear D. CDR1 and CDR2 from the germline V gene are LGHDT and YNNKEL (reference sequence). The CDR3 consists of 12 residues. V lost 4 bases, J lost 7 bases, and 10 bases lay in between. CDR3 DNA: TGTGCCAGCAGCCGGACCGTGAGTGAAGCTTTCTTT. Protein product: CASSRTVSEAFF.

About this clonotype itself: This likely comes from a read error, as the CDR3 has no conserved phenylalanine or tryptophan at its end. The gene calls are TRBV28 and TRBJ2-1; D is uncertain. Germline V gene data show CDR1 as MDHEN and CDR2 as SYDVKM. The ends were cut back, 4 bases at V and 0 bases at J, with 16 bases in the middle. The CDR3 contains 17 residues. The CDR3 region has the DNA TGTGCCAGCAGTTCTCCATCCTCGCAGAGCTCCTACAATGAGCAGTTCTCC. Amino acids: CASSSPSSQSSYNEQFS.

This clonotype has ten or more counts. The chain carries TRBV7-2 and TRBJ2-5; a possible D gene is TRBD2 (7 bases). Looked up from germline, CDR1 is SGHTA and CDR2 is FQGNSA. The CDR3 sequence is 14 residues long. Trimming took 3 bases from V and 5 from J, leaving 13 bases between them. CDR3 region: CASSFGGASETQYF. The CDR3, as DNA: TGTGCCAGCAGCTTTGGGGGGGCGTCTGAGACCCAGTACTTC.

This clonotype was counted many times. The chain uses TRBV6-5 and TRBJ1-2; 7 bases align to TRBD1. The V gene end was trimmed by 4 bases and the J gene end by 4 bases; junction bases not matched to a gene: 6. Germline V CDR1 and CDR2: MNHEY, SVGAGI. CDR3 length: 14 amino acids. DNA of the CDR3: TGTGCCAGCAGTTCGACAGGGCTACGCTATGGCTACACCTTC. This encodes CASSSTGLRYGYTF.

This clonotype was seen a handful of times. This rearrangement joins TRBV4-3 to TRBJ1-4, with TRBD1 matching over 8 bases. Germline lookup yields CDR1 LGHNA and CDR2 YSLEER. J was trimmed by 6 bases and V by 4 bases; bases with no gene match: 16. This CDR3 comprises 18 residues. The CDR3 loop is CASSPDPFTGGRDEKLFF. The CDR3 nucleotides are TGCGCCAGCAGCCCCGACCCCTTCACAGGGGGAAGAGATGAAAAACTGTTTTTT.

The V gene is TRBV27, the J gene TRBJ2-4, with TRBD2 matching over 15 bases. V lost 4 bases to trimming and J lost 9 bases; unmatched junction nucleotides: 10. This CDR3 region has 17 residues. The germline gives CDR1 MNHEY, CDR2 SMNVEV (reference sequence). CDR3 amino acids: CASSYGGLAGGRSIQYF. CDR3 DNA: TGTGCCAGCAGTTATGGGGGACTAGCGGGGGGCCGGAGCATTCAGTACTTC.

This clonotype turned up a few times. The chain joins TRBV7-2 to TRBJ2-7, with 11 bases that match TRBD2. This CDR3 is built from 15 residues. The J segment lost 4 bases and the V segment lost 6 bases, leaving 8 bases of the junction unmatched. Germline CDR1 is SGHTA and CDR2 is FQGNSA. In nucleotides, the CDR3 is TGTGCCAGCAGACCCACTAGCGGGAGTAGATACGAGCAGTACTTC. It is translated as CASRPTSGSRYEQYF.